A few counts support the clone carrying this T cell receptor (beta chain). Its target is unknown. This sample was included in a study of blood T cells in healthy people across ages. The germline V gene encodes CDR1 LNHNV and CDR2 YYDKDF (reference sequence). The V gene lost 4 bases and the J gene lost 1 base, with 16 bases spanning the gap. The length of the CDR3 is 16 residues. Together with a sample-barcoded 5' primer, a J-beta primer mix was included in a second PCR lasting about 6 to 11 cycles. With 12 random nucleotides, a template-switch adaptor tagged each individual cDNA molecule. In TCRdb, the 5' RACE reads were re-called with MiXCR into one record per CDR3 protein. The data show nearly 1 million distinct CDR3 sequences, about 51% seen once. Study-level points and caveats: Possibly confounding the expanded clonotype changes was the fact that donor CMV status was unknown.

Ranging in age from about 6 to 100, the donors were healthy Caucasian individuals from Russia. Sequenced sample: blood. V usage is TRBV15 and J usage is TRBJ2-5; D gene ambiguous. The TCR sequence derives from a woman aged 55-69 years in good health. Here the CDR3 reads CATSKTDKTLQETQYF. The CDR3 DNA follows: TGTGCCACCAGCAAGACCGACAAAACTCTCCAAGAGACCCAGTACTTC.